Listed below are T cell receptor beta chains from one sample, sequenced in a study of CD8+CD57+ T cells in acquired aplastic anemia. TCRdb ran MiXCR on the reads and lists one entry per CDR3 protein. Seen here are about 180,000 distinct CDR3 sequences, almost 50% observed once, and the top ten hold 13%. Sequencing input: sorted CD4+, CD8+, or CD8+CD57+ T cells (not recorded which) from PBMCs. The origin of the receptors is a human donor with aplastic anemia. The CDR3 runs from the conserved cysteine through the conserved F or W. A D gene is named only where the DNA matches it firmly. Clone size is shown for a subset of rows, as once, few, many or a class of expanded clone.

clone_size	j_call	d_call	v_call	cdr3_aa	cdr3_nt
NA	TRBJ1-5	NA	TRBV19	CASSMTKYQPQHF	TGTGCCAGTAGTATGACGAAGTATCAGCCCCAGCATTTT
many	TRBJ2-2	NA	TRBV7-9	CASSLLTGGPGELFF	TGTGCCAGCAGCTTACTAACTGGGGGCCCCGGGGAGCTGTTTTTT
NA	TRBJ2-3	TRBD2	TRBV10-1	CASSECQQRLAGDTQYF	TGCGCCAGCAGTGAGTGCCAGCAGAGGCTAGCGGGAGATACGCAGTATTTT
NA	TRBJ1-1	NA	TRBV20-1	CSAKLSANTEAFF	TGCAGTGCCAAACTAAGTGCGAACACTGAAGCTTTCTTT
once	TRBJ2-2	NA	TRBV10-3	CAISDAGELFF	TGTGCCATCAGTGACGCTGGGGAGCTGTTTTTT
NA	TRBJ2-7	NA	TRBV20-1	CSARGESQYEQYF	TGCAGTGCTAGAGGCGAGAGTCAATACGAGCAGTACTTC
many	TRBJ1-5	TRBD1	TRBV19	CASRGLRGFSNQPQHF	TGTGCCAGCAGGGGGTTGAGGGGTTTTAGCAATCAGCCCCAGCATTTT
NA	TRBJ2-1	TRBD2	TRBV7-2	CASSSLADNEQFF	TGTGCCAGCAGCTCACTAGCGGACAATGAGCAGTTCTTC
once	TRBJ2-7	NA	TRBV4-1	CASSQDALTYEQYF	TGTGCCAGCAGCCAAGATGCCTTAACCTACGAGCAGTACTTC
many	TRBJ2-7	NA	TRBV6-1	CASSERWTSYEQYF	TGTGCCAGCAGTGAAAGGTGGACCTCCTACGAGCAGTACTTC
many	TRBJ2-3	TRBD2	TRBV7-3	CASSTSGGLTDTQYF	TGTGCCAGCAGTACTAGCGGGGGGCTCACAGATACGCAGTATTTT
many	TRBJ2-7	TRBD1	TRBV9	CASSPTGQGWEQYF	TGTGCCAGCAGCCCGACTGGACAGGGTTGGGAGCAGTACTTC
NA	TRBJ2-2	NA	TRBV6-1	CASSELSRTGELFF	TGTGCCAGCAGTGAGCTTTCGAGAACCGGGGAGCTGTTTTTT
few	TRBJ1-6	NA	TRBV19	CASSMWRGRNSPLHF	TGTGCCAGTAGTATGTGGCGAGGCCGTAATTCACCCCTCCACTTT
many	TRBJ2-7	TRBD1	TRBV30	CAWSRTGSPYEQYF	TGTGCCTGGAGTAGGACAGGGAGCCCCTACGAGCAGTACTTC
NA	TRBJ2-5	TRBD2	TRBV29-1	CSVGSGSETQYF	TGCAGCGTAGGAAGCGGGAGCGAGACCCAGTACTTC
NA	TRBJ2-7	NA	TRBV27	CASSTDPYEQYF	TGTGCCAGCAGCACCGACCCCTACGAGCAGTACTTC